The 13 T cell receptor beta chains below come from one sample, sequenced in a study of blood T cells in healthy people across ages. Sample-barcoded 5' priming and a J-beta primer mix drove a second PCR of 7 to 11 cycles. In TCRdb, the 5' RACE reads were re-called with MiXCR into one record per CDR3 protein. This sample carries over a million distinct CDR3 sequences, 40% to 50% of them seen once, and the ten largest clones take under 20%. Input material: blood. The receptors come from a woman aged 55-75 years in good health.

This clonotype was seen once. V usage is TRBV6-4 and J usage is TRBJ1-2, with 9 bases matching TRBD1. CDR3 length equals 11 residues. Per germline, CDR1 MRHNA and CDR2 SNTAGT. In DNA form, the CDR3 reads TGTGCAGGACAGGGGCACTATGGCTACACCTTC. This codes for CAGQGHYGYTF.

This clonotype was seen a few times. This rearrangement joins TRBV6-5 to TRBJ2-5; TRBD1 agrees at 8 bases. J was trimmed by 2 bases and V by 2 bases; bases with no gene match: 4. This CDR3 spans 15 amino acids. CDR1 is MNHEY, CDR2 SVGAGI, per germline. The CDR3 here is CASSYPGQAQETQYF. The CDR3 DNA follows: TGTGCCAGCAGTTACCCGGGACAGGCTCAAGAGACCCAGTACTTC.

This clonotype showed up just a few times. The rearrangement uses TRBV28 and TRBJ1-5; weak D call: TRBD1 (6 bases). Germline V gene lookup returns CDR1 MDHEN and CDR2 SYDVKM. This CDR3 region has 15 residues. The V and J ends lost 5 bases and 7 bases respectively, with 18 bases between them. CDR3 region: CASSPWMDSEQPQHF. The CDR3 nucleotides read TGTGCCAGCAGTCCTTGGATGGACAGCGAACAGCCCCAGCATTTT.

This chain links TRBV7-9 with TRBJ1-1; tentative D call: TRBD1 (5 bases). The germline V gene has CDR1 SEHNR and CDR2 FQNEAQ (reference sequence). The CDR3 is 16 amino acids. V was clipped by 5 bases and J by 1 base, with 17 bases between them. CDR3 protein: CASSPPTGGTNTEAFF. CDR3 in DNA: TGTGCCAGCAGCCCACCTACTGGGGGGACGAACACTGAAGCTTTCTTT.

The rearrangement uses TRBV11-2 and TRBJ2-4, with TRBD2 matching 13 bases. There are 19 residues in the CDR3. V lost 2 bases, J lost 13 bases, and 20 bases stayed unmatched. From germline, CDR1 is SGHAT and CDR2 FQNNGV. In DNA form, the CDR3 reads TGTGCCAGCAGCTTATGGCCCAATAACTTAAGACTAGCGGGAGGTCAGCAGTACTTC. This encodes CASSLWPNNLRLAGGQQYF.

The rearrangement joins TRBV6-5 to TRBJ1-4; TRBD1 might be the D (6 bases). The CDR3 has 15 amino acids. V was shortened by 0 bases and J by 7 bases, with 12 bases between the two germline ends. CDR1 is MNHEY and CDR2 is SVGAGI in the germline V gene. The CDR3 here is CASSYSGGLGEKLFF. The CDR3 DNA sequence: TGTGCCAGCAGTTACTCGGGGGGCTTAGGTGAAAAACTGTTTTTT.

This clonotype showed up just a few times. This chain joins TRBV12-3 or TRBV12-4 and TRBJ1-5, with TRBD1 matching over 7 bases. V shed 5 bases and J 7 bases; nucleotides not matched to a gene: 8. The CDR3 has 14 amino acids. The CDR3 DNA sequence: TGTGCCAGCAGTCACGACAGGGCAGGACAGCCCCAGCATTTT. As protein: CASSHDRAGQPQHF.

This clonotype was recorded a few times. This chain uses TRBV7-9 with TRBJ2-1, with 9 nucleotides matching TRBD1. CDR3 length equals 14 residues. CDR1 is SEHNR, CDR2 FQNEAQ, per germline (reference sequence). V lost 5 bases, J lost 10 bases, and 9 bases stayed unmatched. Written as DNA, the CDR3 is TGTGCCAGCAGCCCCCGGGACAGGGTGGTGGAGCAGTTCTTC. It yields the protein CASSPRDRVVEQFF. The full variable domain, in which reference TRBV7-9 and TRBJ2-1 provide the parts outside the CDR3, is DTGVSQNPRHKITKRGQNVTFRCDPISEHNRLYWYRQTLGQGPEFLTYFQNEAQLEKSRLLSDRFSAERPKGSFSTLEIQRTEQGDSAMYLCASSPRDRVVEQFFGPGTRLTVL.

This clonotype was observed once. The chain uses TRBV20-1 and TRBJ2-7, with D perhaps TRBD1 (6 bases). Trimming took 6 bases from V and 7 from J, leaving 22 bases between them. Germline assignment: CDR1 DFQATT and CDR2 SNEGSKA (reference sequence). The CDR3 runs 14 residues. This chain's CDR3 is CSAKGQPNHNEQYF. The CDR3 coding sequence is TGCAGTGCAAAAGGACAGCCAAACCACAATGAGCAGTACTTC.

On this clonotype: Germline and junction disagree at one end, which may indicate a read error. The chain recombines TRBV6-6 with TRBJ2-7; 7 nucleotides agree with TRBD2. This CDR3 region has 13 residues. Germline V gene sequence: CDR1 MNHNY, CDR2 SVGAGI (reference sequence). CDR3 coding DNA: TGTGCCAGCAGTTACAAGCGGGAATACGAGCGGTACTTC. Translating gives CASSYKREYERYF.

The CDR3 coding sequence is TGTGCCAGCTCACCGGCTGGGGGGGCAATCTCCTACAATGAGCAGTTCTTC. It codes for CASSPAGGAISYNEQFF. J is TRBJ2-1 and V is TRBV18, with D maybe TRBD2 (7 bases). V gave up 3 bases and J gave up 0 bases, with 15 bases separating them. Germline V gene sequence: CDR1 KGHSH, CDR2 LQKENI. The CDR3 loop spans 17 amino acids.

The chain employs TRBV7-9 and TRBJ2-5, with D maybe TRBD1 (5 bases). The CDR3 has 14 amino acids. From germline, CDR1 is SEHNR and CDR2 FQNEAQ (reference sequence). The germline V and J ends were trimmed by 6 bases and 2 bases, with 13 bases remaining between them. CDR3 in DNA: TGTGCCAGCAGTGACCCCAGGGAACAAGAGACCCAGTACTTC. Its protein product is CASSDPREQETQYF.

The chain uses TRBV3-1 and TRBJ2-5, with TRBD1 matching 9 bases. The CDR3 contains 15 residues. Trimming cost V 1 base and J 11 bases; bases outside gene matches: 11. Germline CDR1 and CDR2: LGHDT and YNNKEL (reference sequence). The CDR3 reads CASSQGPPGQGTQYF. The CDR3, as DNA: TGTGCCAGCAGCCAAGGCCCCCCGGGACAGGGCACGCAGTACTTC.